Detailed here is one T cell receptor beta chain. The data were taken from a study of blood T cell repertoires in COVID-19. Study information: Samples taken during acute and convalescent COVID-19 were collected in the United States, Italy and Spain. PBMCs, B-cell-depleted T cells, or T cells were the source of the cDNA or gDNA that made up the material.

Data came from immunoSEQ multiplex PCR; TCRdb stores just in-frame clones and leaves some out. The table has approximately 54,000 clones, about four fifths seen once; the top ten hold roughly 5.7%. The sequencing input was peripheral blood. The sequence was obtained from a woman aged 55-75 years with acute or convalescent COVID-19.

The CDR3 sequence is CASSATTGGRSTYNEQFF. CDR3 in DNA: TGTGCCAGCAGCGCCACTACTGGCGGGCGATCGACGTACAATGAGCAGTTCTTC. This chain links TRBV9 with TRBJ2-1, with D possibly matching TRBD2 (5 bases). The V end lost 3 bases, the J end lost 4 bases, and 23 bases lay between the germline ends. The CDR3 covers 18 residues. Germline CDR1 SGDLS, CDR2 YYNGEE.